One T cell receptor (beta chain) is described in this entry. This sample stems from a study of blood T cell repertoires in COVID-19. Participants were aged about 18 to 100 years from 20 to 30 US areas. Method: immunoSEQ multiplex PCR; TCRdb's copy keeps in-frame clones and lacks some. The data hold some 340,000 clones, with 75% to 90% observed a single time. The sequenced sample was PBMCs or T cells enriched from blood (not recorded which). The sequence came from a woman in her forties or fifties who had recovered from COVID-19.

In DNA, the CDR3 is TGTGCCCACTGGGACAGACCTTCATATGGCTACACCTTC. It encodes CAHWDRPSYGYTF. This rearrangement joins TRBV30 to TRBJ1-2, with TRBD1 matching 7 bases. The germline V gene has CDR1 GTSNPN and CDR2 SVGIG (reference sequence). CDR3 size: 13 residues. V shed 8 bases, J shed 5 bases, and the junction held 11 bases outside the gene matches.